This record looks at one T cell receptor (beta chain) sequence and its context. These data belong to a study of T cell changes during pregnancy in multiple sclerosis. Repertoires were generated with immunoSEQ multiplex PCR, while TCRdb's copy carries only in-frame clones and drops some. This sample carries 35,000 to 40,000 clones, 80% to 95% of them seen once, and the ten largest clones take about 0.4%. Looked up from germline, CDR1 is SGHVS and CDR2 is FQNEAQ. The CDR3 totals 16 residues. Trimming cost V 1 base and J 4 bases, with 14 bases left between them. This receptor was taken from a female donor in good health, enrolled as a control in a pregnancy study. The chain combines TRBV7-8 with TRBJ1-5; no reliable D call. Material: CD4+ T cells from peripheral blood mononuclear cells, obtained in the third trimester of pregnancy. CDR3 sequence reads: CASSLDGGIGNQPQHF. Here the CDR3 DNA reads TGTGCCAGCAGCTTAGATGGAGGAATCGGAAATCAGCCCCAGCATTTT. Drawing the rest from reference TRBV7-8 and TRBJ1-5, the complete variable domain is GAGVSQSPRYKVAKRGQDVALRCDPISGHVSLFWYQQALGQGPEFLTYFQNEAQLDKSGLPSDRFFAERPEGSVSTLKIQRTQQEDSAVYLCASSLDGGIGNQPQHFGDGTRLSIL.